Reported below is one TCR beta chain. As yet, its antigen is unknown. This sample is part of a study of T cell responses to AZD1222 COVID-19 vaccine. The study's findings and limits: Reportedly, nearly half of unique spike TCRs recognized epitopes outside B.1.351/B.1.1.7 mutations. Increases in Spike-specific TCR breadth and depth were seen after two AZD1222 doses. Along spike, vaccine-associated CD4 TCRs were found throughout, with dominance at 160-218 and 743-854. The donor cohort was predominantly white British with a female majority, and clonal diversity may have been underestimated.

V lost 2 bases and J lost 4, with 21 bases in between. The CDR3 has 17 residues. Germline CDR1 LNHNV, CDR2 YYDKDF (reference sequence). Produced via immunoSEQ multiplex PCR; TCRdb's table is partial and in-frame only. This table holds 90,000 to 120,000 clones, around 89% found once. The chain combines TRBV15 with TRBJ2-7; either TRBD1 or TRBD2 may supply D (6 bases each). The sample was peripheral blood, taken on day 0 of AZD1222 vaccination. This TCR came from an adult in good health. CDR3 amino acids: CATSRPALGGTQYEQYF. The CDR3 DNA reads as TGTGCCACCAGCAGACCAGCCCTCGGGGGCACGCAATACGAGCAGTACTTC.